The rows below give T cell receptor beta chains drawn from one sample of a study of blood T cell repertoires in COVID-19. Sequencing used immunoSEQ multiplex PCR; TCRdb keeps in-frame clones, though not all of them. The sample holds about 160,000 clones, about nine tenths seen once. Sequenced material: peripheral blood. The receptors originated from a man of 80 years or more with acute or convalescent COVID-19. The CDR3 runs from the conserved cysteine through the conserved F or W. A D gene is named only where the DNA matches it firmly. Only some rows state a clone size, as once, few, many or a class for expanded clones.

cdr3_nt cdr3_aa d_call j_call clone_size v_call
TGTGCCATCAGTGTTCTAGGGGCAAGGAACACTGAAGCTTTCTTT CAISVLGARNTEAFF - TRBJ1-1 - TRBV10-3
TGTGCCAGCCCGATCACAGGTCGACACTATGGCTACACCTTC CASPITGRHYGYTF - TRBJ1-2 - TRBV2
TGTGCCAGCAGCTTAGCTGCGGGGGGGAACTACGAGCAGTACTTC CASSLAAGGNYEQYF TRBD2 TRBJ2-7 - TRBV11-3
TGTGCCAGCAGTTCCGGGACAGTAAACTATGGCTACACCTTC CASSSGTVNYGYTF TRBD1 TRBJ1-2 - TRBV6-5
TGTGCCATCAGTGATACAGGGGCAACTAACTATGGCTACACCTTC CAISDTGATNYGYTF TRBD1 TRBJ1-2 - TRBV10-3
TGTGCCAGCTCACGAGGACAGGGAGGCACAGATACGCAGTATTTT CASSRGQGGTDTQYF TRBD1 TRBJ2-3 - TRBV18
TGTGCCAGCCGGGGGTACAATGAGCAGTTCTTC CASRGYNEQFF - TRBJ2-1 few TRBV28
TGTGCCACCAATTCCGGGACAGGATTAGGTGGCTACACCTTC CATNSGTGLGGYTF TRBD1 TRBJ1-2 - TRBV24-1
TGTGCCAGAGAACAGGCCAACTATGGCTACACCTTC CAREQANYGYTF - TRBJ1-2 - TRBV19
TGCAGTGCTAGTTGGGCGGGGACAGGCGGCTTCACCTTC CSASWAGTGGFTF TRBD1 TRBJ1-2 - TRBV20-1
TGCAGCGTTAGCCCAGGGGGCGCGGGTGGCTACACCTTC CSVSPGGAGGYTF TRBD1 TRBJ1-2 - TRBV29-1
TGTGCCACCAGTGATCGGGACAGGGACCCCTACAATGAGCAGTTCTTC CATSDRDRDPYNEQFF TRBD1 TRBJ2-1 - TRBV24-1
TGTGCCAGCAGCTCATCTAGCGGGGGCTTTGGTGAGCAGTTCTTC CASSSSSGGFGEQFF TRBD2 TRBJ2-1 once TRBV7-2
TGTGCCAGCAGTTTTCTGTTTTATGGGACAGGTCTCGAGACCCAGTACTTC CASSFLFYGTGLETQYF TRBD1 TRBJ2-5 - TRBV28
TGTGCCAGTAGTCCCCGGGGGGGGCGGACTGAAGCTTTCTTT CASSPRGGRTEAFF - TRBJ1-1 - TRBV19
TGTGCCAGGACAGGGGGCTGTTACGAGCAGTACTTC CARTGGCYEQYF TRBD1 TRBJ2-7 - TRBV6-5
TGTGCCAGCAGCCCGACAGGCTTATCTCCTGGAAAACTGTTTTTT CASSPTGLSPGKLFF - TRBJ1-4 - TRBV3-1/TRBV3-2
TGCGCCAGCAGCCAGGGACAGCCCTACGAGCAGTACTTC CASSQGQPYEQYF TRBD1 TRBJ2-7 once TRBV5-1
TGCAGCGTTCTTCAGAACAATGAGCAGTTCTTC CSVLQNNEQFF - TRBJ2-1 - TRBV29-1
TGTGCCAGCAGCCCCGACGAGGACAGGACGAACACTGAAGCTTTCTTT CASSPDEDRTNTEAFF TRBD1 TRBJ1-1 - TRBV5-4
TGTGCCAGCTCACCTAGGACTACCTACGAGCAGTACTTC CASSPRTTYEQYF - TRBJ2-7 once TRBV18
TGTGCCAGCAGCCCAGGGACCGGGGAGCTGTTTTTT CASSPGTGELFF - TRBJ2-2 - TRBV7-3
TGTGCCAGCAGCCAAGTGCCGTCCAGTGGGACCCAGTACTTC CASSQVPSSGTQYF - TRBJ2-5 - TRBV3-1/TRBV3-2
TGTGCCAGCTCAGCCACGACAGGGCTAAGGGAAGCTTTCTTT CASSATTGLREAFF TRBD1 TRBJ1-1 - TRBV18
TGTGCCAGCAGTGAACTCCGCGGGAATGGGAATGAGCAGTTCTTC CASSELRGNGNEQFF - TRBJ2-1 - TRBV6-1
TGTGCCAGCAGCTTGGCTGCGGCTCAGCCCCAGCATTTT CASSLAAAQPQHF - TRBJ1-5 - TRBV7-2
TGTGCCAGCAGCTTAAGAGCGAGTTACAATGAGCAGTTCTTC CASSLRASYNEQFF - TRBJ2-1 - TRBV7-3
TGTGCCAGCAGCTCGCCAGGGGGATCCTATAATTCACCCCTCCACTTT CASSSPGGSYNSPLHF TRBD1 TRBJ1-6 once TRBV7-9
TGTGCCAGCGGAGGTCGCTGGGGGCCCACTGAAGCTTTCTTT CASGGRWGPTEAFF - TRBJ1-1 - TRBV7-8
TGTGCCAGCAGCTTAACGAAGGTCGGGAAAACTCTTGGGAATCAGCCCCAGCATTTT CASSLTKVGKTLGNQPQHF - TRBJ1-5 once TRBV7-3
TGTGCCAGCCGAGCGGGAGGATACACCGGGGAGCTGTTTTTT CASRAGGYTGELFF TRBD2 TRBJ2-2 - TRBV6-5
TGTGCCAGCTCACGGACAGGGGGTGTCGGCTACACCTTC CASSRTGGVGYTF TRBD1 TRBJ1-2 - TRBV18
TGCGCCAGCAGCTTGAACGGGAGGCAGAACACCGGGGAGCTGTTTTTT CASSLNGRQNTGELFF TRBD2 TRBJ2-2 - TRBV5-1
TGCGCCAGCAGTCCACTAGCTAGCTCCTACAATGAGCAGTTCTTC CASSPLASSYNEQFF - TRBJ2-1 - TRBV5-1
TGTGCCACCAGTGTGGGGGCCGAACGGGAAGCCCAGTACTTC CATSVGAEREAQYF - TRBJ2-5 - TRBV24-1
TGTGCCAGCAGCCCCGCGGGAGTTATGAATGAGCAGTTCTTC CASSPAGVMNEQFF TRBD2 TRBJ2-1 - TRBV7-6
TGTGCCCCGGGGGAGCAGCCCCAGCATTTT CAPGEQPQHF - TRBJ1-5 once TRBV24-1
TGTGCCAGCAGTGTGGAGGGGGGGTTGGGAAACACTGAAGCTTTCTTT CASSVEGGLGNTEAFF - TRBJ1-1 - TRBV2
TGTGCCAGCAGCTTCCTCCGGGACACCTACGAGCAGTACTTC CASSFLRDTYEQYF - TRBJ2-7 - TRBV11-2
TGTGCCAGCAGTTACAACTATTCACCCCTCCACTTT CASSYNYSPLHF - TRBJ1-6 - TRBV6-5
TGCGCCAGCAGCCTTACCTCATCTCGACAGGGGAGAGAAAAACTGTTTTTT CASSLTSSRQGREKLFF TRBD1 TRBJ1-4 - TRBV5-1
TGCGCCAGCAGCCAGGGACTAGCGGGACAAGAGACCCAGTACTTC CASSQGLAGQETQYF TRBD2 TRBJ2-5 - TRBV5-1
TGTGCCAGCAGCTTCCGACAGGACCTTGAAGCTTTCTTT CASSFRQDLEAFF - TRBJ1-1 - TRBV11-2
TGTGCCAGCAGCTTAGCCTATGGACAGGGAAATAATTCACCCCTCCACTTT CASSLAYGQGNNSPLHF TRBD1 TRBJ1-6 - TRBV5-4
TGCGCCAGCAGAGTCACCGGGACTAGCGTTGAGACCCAGTACTTC CASRVTGTSVETQYF TRBD2 TRBJ2-5 once TRBV5-1